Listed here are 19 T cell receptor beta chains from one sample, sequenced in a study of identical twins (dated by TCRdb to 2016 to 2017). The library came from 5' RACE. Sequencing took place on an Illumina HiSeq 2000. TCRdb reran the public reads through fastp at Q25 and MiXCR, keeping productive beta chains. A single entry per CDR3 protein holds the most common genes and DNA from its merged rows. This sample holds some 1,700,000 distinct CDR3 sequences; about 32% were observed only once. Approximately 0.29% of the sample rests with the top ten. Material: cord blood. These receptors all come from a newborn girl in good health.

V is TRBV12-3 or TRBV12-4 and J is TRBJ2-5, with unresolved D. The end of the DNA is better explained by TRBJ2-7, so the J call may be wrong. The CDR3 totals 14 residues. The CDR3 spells CASSLDGIPYEQYF. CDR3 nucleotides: TGTGCCAGCAGTTTAGACGGAATACCCTACGAGCAGTACTTC.

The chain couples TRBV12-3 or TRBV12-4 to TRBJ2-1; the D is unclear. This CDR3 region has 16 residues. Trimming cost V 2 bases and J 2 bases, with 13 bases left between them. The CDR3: CASSLWRGDPYNEQFF. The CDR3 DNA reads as TGTGCCAGCAGTTTATGGCGTGGAGACCCCTACAATGAGCAGTTCTTC.

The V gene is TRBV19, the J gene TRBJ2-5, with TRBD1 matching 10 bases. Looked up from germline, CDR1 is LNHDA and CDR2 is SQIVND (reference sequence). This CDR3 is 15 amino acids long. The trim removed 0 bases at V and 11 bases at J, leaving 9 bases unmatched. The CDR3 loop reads CASSIDLDRGYVQYF. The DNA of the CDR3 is TGTGCCAGTAGTATAGATCTGGACAGGGGGTACGTGCAGTACTTC.

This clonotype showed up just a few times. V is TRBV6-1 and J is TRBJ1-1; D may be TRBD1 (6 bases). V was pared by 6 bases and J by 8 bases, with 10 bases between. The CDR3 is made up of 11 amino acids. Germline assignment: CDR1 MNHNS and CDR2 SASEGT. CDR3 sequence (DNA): TGTGCCAGCAGACCCGGGACAGAAGCTTTCTTT. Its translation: CASRPGTEAFF.

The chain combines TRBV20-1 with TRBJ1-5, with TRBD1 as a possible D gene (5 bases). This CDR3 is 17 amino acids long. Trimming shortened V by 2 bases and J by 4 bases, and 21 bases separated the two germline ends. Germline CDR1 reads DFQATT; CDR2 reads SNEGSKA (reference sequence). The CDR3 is CSARNRSRQGLNQPQHF. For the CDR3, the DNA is TGCAGTGCTAGAAATAGGAGTAGGCAGGGCCTAAATCAGCCCCAGCATTTT.

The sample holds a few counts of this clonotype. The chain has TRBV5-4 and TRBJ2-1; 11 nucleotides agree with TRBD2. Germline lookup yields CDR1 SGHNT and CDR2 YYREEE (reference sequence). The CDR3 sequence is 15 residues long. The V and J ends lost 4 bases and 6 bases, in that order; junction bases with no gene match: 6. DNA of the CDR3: TGTGCCAGCAGCCTCGGGACTAGCGGTCCCAATGAGCAGTTCTTC. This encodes CASSLGTSGPNEQFF.

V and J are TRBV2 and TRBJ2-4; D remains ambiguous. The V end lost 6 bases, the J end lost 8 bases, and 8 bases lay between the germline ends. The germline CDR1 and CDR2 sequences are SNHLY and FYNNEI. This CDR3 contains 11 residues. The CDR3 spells CASSPRYIQYF. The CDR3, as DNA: TGTGCCAGCAGCCCTAGGTACATTCAGTACTTC.

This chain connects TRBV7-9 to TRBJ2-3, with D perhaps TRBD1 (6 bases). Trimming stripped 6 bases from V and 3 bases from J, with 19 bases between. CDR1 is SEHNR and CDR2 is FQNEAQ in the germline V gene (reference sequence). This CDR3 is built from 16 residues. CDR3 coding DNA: TGTGCCAGCAGTTATAAAGGGAACAGGGAGACAGATACGCAGTATTTT. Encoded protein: CASSYKGNRETDTQYF.

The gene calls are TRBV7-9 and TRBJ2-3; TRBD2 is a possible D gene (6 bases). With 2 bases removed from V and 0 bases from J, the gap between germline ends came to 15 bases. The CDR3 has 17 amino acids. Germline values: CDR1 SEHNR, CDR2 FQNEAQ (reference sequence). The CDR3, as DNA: TGTGCCAGCAGCTTACCCTCGCTAGCGTCTAGCACAGATACGCAGTATTTT. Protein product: CASSLPSLASSTDTQYF.

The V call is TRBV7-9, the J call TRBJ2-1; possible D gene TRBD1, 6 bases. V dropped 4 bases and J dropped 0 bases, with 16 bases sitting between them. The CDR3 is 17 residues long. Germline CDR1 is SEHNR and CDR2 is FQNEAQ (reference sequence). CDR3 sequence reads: CASSSLLRRGSYNEQFF. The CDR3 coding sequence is TGTGCCAGCAGCTCCCTTCTCCGCAGGGGCTCCTACAATGAGCAGTTCTTC.

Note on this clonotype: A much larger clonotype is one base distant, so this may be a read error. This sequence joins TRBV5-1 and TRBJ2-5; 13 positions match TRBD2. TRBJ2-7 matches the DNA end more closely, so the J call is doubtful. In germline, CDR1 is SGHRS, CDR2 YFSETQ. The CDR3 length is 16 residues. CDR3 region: CASSSDGLAGVYEQYF. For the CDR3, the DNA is TGCGCCAGCAGCTCCGATGGACTAGCGGGAGTCTACGAGCAGTACTTC.

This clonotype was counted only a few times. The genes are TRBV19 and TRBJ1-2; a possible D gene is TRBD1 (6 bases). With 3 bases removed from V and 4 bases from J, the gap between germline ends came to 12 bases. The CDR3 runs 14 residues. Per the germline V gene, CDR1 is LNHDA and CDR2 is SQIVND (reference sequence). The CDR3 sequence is CASSITGSGYGYTF. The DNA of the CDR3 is TGTGCCAGTAGTATTACAGGGTCCGGCTATGGCTACACCTTC.

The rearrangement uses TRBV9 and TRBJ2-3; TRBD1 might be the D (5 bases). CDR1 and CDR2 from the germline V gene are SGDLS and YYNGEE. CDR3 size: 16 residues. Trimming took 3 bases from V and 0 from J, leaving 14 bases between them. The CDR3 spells CASSEGWGSSTDTQYF. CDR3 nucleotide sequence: TGTGCCAGCAGCGAAGGGTGGGGCTCGAGCACAGATACGCAGTATTTT.

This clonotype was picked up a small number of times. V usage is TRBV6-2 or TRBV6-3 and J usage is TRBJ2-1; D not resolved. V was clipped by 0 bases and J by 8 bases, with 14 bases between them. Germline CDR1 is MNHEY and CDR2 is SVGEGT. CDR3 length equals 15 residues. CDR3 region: CASSYSMPHNYEQFF. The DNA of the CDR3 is TGTGCCAGCAGTTACTCGATGCCCCACAATTATGAGCAGTTCTTC.

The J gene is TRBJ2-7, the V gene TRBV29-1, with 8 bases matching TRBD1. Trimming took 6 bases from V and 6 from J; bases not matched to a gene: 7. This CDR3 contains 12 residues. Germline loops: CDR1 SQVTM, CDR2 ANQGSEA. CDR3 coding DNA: TGCAGCGTAGACAGGGGTATGCGCGAGCAGTACTTC. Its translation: CSVDRGMREQYF.

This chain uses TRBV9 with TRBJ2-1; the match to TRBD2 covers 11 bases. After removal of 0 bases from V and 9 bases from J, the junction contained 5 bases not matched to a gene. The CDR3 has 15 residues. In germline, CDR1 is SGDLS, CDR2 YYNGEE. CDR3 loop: CASSVVTSGIGEQFF. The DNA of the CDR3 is TGTGCCAGCAGCGTAGTGACTAGCGGGATAGGTGAGCAGTTCTTC.

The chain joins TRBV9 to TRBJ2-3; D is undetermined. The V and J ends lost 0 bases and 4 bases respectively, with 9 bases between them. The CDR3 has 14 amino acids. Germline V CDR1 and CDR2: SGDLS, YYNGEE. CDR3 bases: TGTGCCAGCAGCGTAGGGGTTATACCAGATACGCAGTATTTT. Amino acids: CASSVGVIPDTQYF.

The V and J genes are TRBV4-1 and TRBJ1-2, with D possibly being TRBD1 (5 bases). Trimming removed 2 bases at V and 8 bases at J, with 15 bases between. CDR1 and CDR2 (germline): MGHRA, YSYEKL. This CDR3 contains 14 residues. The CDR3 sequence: CASSQNFGGVGYTF. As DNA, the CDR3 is TGCGCCAGCAGCCAAAATTTCGGGGGGGTCGGCTACACCTTC.

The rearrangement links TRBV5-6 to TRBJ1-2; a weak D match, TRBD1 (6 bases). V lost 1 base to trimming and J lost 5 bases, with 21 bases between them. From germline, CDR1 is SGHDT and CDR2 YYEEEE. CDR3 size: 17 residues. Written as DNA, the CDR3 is TGTGCCAGCAGCTTGCAACCCGACTTACAGGGAAAATATGGCTACACCTTC. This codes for CASSLQPDLQGKYGYTF.